This entry lists 15 T cell receptor beta chains sequenced from one sample in a study of human T cells and chemical hapten exposure (dated by TCRdb to about 2021). The time point tag for this specimen amounts to: patch test 3, about 24 weeks after DPC sensitization. What this sample's treatment or condition label stands for: therapeutic diphenylcyclopropenone sensitization with weekly scalp DPC. The library was produced with RACE. Sequenced on a NextSeq 500. TCRdb reprocessed the public reads (quality trimming at Q25 with fastp, clone calling with MiXCR) and kept in-frame beta chains. Each CDR3 protein appears once, grouped with its most common genes and DNA. This sample has about 76,000 distinct CDR3 sequences in its table, and approximately 12% of those were observed once. 4.5% to 6% of the sample is taken by the ten largest. The sample in question was whole blood, obtained in connection with sensitization to the hapten diphenylcyclopropenone (DPC). Receptors were obtained from a woman in her fifties or sixties with alopecia areata. Some clones in this sample may be carry-over from other donors' samples.

V and J are TRBV30 and TRBJ1-1; tentatively, D is TRBD1 (5 bases). Germline values: CDR1 GTSNPN, CDR2 SVGIG (reference sequence). The CDR3 is 13 residues long. V was cut by 4 bases and J by 1 base, with 10 bases left in between. CDR3 sequence: CAWTKGPNTEAFF. CDR3 DNA: TGTGCCTGGACCAAGGGACCGAACACTGAAGCTTTCTTT.

The genes are TRBV3-1 and TRBJ2-7, with D unresolved. The CDR3 has 11 residues. V dropped 6 bases and J dropped 4 bases, with 7 bases sitting between them. CDR1 and CDR2 from the germline V gene are LGHDT and YNNKEL (reference sequence). CDR3 DNA sequence: TGTGCCAGCAGGGATCGTTACGAGCAGTACTTC. Translation gives CASRDRYEQYF.

This clonotype was seen only a few times. The V call is TRBV30, the J call TRBJ1-6, with D maybe TRBD1 (5 bases). Trimming took off 4 bases at V and 0 bases at J, with 13 bases between the two ends. Germline V gene lookup returns CDR1 GTSNPN and CDR2 SVGIG (reference sequence). The CDR3 extends over 16 amino acids. The CDR3 loop reads CAWTRDSSSYNSPLHF. For the CDR3, the DNA is TGTGCCTGGACCCGGGACTCAAGCTCCTATAATTCACCCCTCCACTTT.

The genes are TRBV9 and TRBJ2-7; D might be TRBD1 (5 bases). Trimming left V 0 bases short and J 5 bases short, with 12 bases between. This CDR3 contains 14 residues. The germline V gene encodes CDR1 SGDLS and CDR2 YYNGEE. The CDR3 DNA sequence: TGTGCCAGCAGCGTAGGGGTAGGGGCTGACGAGCAGTACTTC. Protein sequence: CASSVGVGADEQYF.

In its sample, this clonotype was seen many times. The V gene is TRBV20-1, the J gene TRBJ2-3; D remains ambiguous. The CDR3 has 14 residues. V lost 5 bases and J lost 1, with 13 bases in between. The germline V gene has CDR1 DFQATT and CDR2 SNEGSKA (reference sequence). In nucleotides, the CDR3 is TGCAGTGCTCTACTACCGTGGGGCACAGATACGCAGTATTTT. Protein: CSALLPWGTDTQYF.

The chain recombines TRBV29-1 with TRBJ1-2; TRBD1 might be the D (5 bases). V gave up 7 bases and J gave up 7 bases, with 13 bases separating them. CDR3 size: 11 residues. The germline gives CDR1 SQVTM, CDR2 ANQGSEA. DNA for the CDR3: TGCAGCGCCCTGGGACTAGGTGGCTACACCTTC. This codes for CSALGLGGYTF. Variable domain in full (rest from reference TRBV29-1 and TRBJ1-2): SAVISQKPSRDICQRGTSLTIQCQVDSQVTMMFWYRQQPGQSLTLIATANQGSEATYESGFVIDKFPISRPNLTFSTLTVSNMSPEDSSIYLCSALGLGGYTFGSGTRLTVV.

This clonotype was counted many times. The rearrangement links TRBV29-1 to TRBJ2-7; TRBD2 aligns across 13 bases. CDR1 is SQVTM, CDR2 ANQGSEA, per germline. This CDR3 has 14 residues. V was pared by 6 bases and J by 5 bases, with 7 bases of the junction left unmatched. CDR3 in amino acids: CSVAYGLAGDEQYF. CDR3 DNA sequence: TGCAGCGTCGCCTATGGACTAGCGGGAGACGAGCAGTACTTC.

V gene TRBV29-1 combines with J gene TRBJ2-3, with unresolved D. The CDR3 has 12 residues. Trimming removed 7 bases at V and 5 bases at J, with 13 bases between. The germline gives CDR1 SQVTM, CDR2 ANQGSEA. CDR3: CSATEVGDTQYF. In nucleotides, the CDR3 is TGCAGCGCTACCGAGGTAGGAGATACGCAGTATTTT.

With regard to this clonotype: This may arise from a read error, as a much more abundant clone is one base away. The chain carries TRBV7-9 and TRBJ1-1; D unresolved. CDR1 is SEHNR, CDR2 FQNEAQ, per germline (reference sequence). The CDR3 is 14 residues long. In DNA form, the CDR3 reads TGTGCCAGCAGCTTAGCTAGCGGGCACACTGAAACTTTCTTT. It encodes CASSLASGHTETFF.

This chain connects TRBV12-3 or TRBV12-4 to TRBJ1-6; D may be TRBD1 (6 bases). This CDR3 is 14 amino acids long. V shed 6 bases and J shed 10 bases, with 16 bases lying between them. In DNA, the CDR3 is TGTGCCAGCAGCAACCTACAGGGACGCTCACCCCTCCACTTT. Its protein is CASSNLQGRSPLHF.

This chain joins TRBV6-5 and TRBJ1-1, with a weak D call TRBD1 (6 bases). Between the trimmed V and J ends, which lost 7 bases and 2 bases, there was a span of 20 bases. In germline, CDR1 is MNHEY, CDR2 SVGAGI. The CDR3 is made up of 16 amino acids. The CDR3 spells CASKQHGGPLNTEAFF. Here the CDR3 DNA reads TGTGCCAGCAAGCAACACGGGGGCCCTCTCAACACTGAAGCTTTCTTT.

This clonotype was counted a few times. V gene TRBV5-1 combines with J gene TRBJ2-7; TRBD2 matches at 11 bases. The CDR3 consists of 15 residues. Trimming took 0 bases from V and 4 from J; bases not matched to a gene: 3. CDR1 is SGHRS, CDR2 YFSETQ, per germline. The CDR3 DNA follows: TGCGCCAGCAGCTTGGGTACTAGCGGGGGTTACGAGCAGTACTTC. This translates into CASSLGTSGGYEQYF.

This clonotype has a handful of counts. The genes are TRBV11-1 and TRBJ2-6; D is possibly TRBD2 (6 bases). The CDR3 is 18 amino acids. Germline values: CDR1 SGHAT, CDR2 FQDESV (reference sequence). With 5 bases removed from V and 0 bases from J, the gap between germline ends came to 17 bases. CDR3 nucleotide sequence: TGTGCCAGCAGCCCTAACCGGGGGACTTTCTCTGGGGCCAACGTCCTGACTTTC. The encoded protein is CASSPNRGTFSGANVLTF.

The sample holds many counts of this clonotype. The CDR3 DNA reads TGTGCCAGCAGCTTTCGGTGGGATATCACAGATACGCAGTATTTT. It codes for CASSFRWDITDTQYF. This chain links TRBV7-6 with TRBJ2-3; no definite D call. Per the germline V gene, CDR1 is SGHVS and CDR2 is FNYEAQ. The ends were cut back, 3 bases at V and 2 bases at J, with 12 bases in the middle. CDR3 length: 15 residues.

This clonotype was counted ten times or more. CDR3 DNA: TGTGCCAGCAGCTTGGGACCAAACCCTCTTGTGTACGAGCAGTACTTC. This gives the protein CASSLGPNPLVYEQYF. The V and J genes are TRBV11-2 and TRBJ2-7; D is tentatively TRBD1 or TRBD2 (5 bases each). The V end was cut by 3 bases, the J end by 4 bases, with 19 bases between. The germline CDR1 and CDR2 sequences are SGHAT and FQNNGV. The CDR3 consists of 16 residues. Combining the CDR3 with reference TRBV11-2 and TRBJ2-7 gives the whole variable domain EAGVAQSPRYKIIEKRQSVAFWCNPISGHATLYWYQQILGQGPKLLIQFQNNGVVDDSQLPKDRFSAERLKGVDSTLKIQPAKLEDSAVYLCASSLGPNPLVYEQYFGPGTRLTVT.